This TCR beta chain appears in the sequencing data of a study of post-analysis software for immune sequencing data. This CDR3 region has 13 residues. CDR1 and CDR2 from the germline V gene are GTSNPN and SVGIG (reference sequence). V lost 3 bases and J lost 12, with 18 bases in between. Unique molecular identifiers had been added to the TCR beta cDNA libraries. TCRdb re-analysed the PCR reads in MiXCR, keeping a single row per CDR3 protein. Of hundreds of thousands of distinct CDR3 sequences listed, roughly 47% were seen once; the top ten hold more than 1.5%. A word on this clonotype: Antigen unknown.

General study points: Included in a set of about five TRBV segments more frequent in patients than controls were TRBV5-6, TRBV5-1 and TRBV20-1.

This clonotype originated in a girl aged 10 to 17 with multiple sclerosis. Sequencing input: blood. The J gene is TRBJ2-1, the V gene TRBV30; D unclear. The CDR3, as DNA: TGTGCCTGGAGCGACGACCGCTCGTGGGTGCAGTTCTTC. The encoded protein is CAWSDDRSWVQFF.